These T cell receptor beta chains were read from a single sample in a study of beta chain features in type 1 diabetes. Profiled with immunoSEQ multiplex PCR; TCRdb holds only in-frame clones, not every one. The sample has roughly 300,000 clones; roughly a tenth are singletons. The specimen sequenced was central memory CD4+ T cells from blood. Receptor source: a man aged 25-40 years with type 1 diabetes. The CDR3 runs from the conserved cysteine through the conserved F or W. Each record gives: D gene, J gene, clone size, CDR3 length, V gene, CDR3 DNA, CDR3 protein. The D gene is left open where the match is weak. Clone size is shown for a subset of rows, as once, few, many or a class of expanded clone.

D gene: NA; J gene: TRBJ1-5; clone size: NA; CDR3 length: 14; V gene: TRBV19; CDR3 DNA: TGTGCCAGTAGTATAGGGACGGTCGATCAGCCCCAGCATTTT; CDR3 protein: CASSIGTVDQPQHF
D gene: TRBD2; J gene: TRBJ2-1; clone size: NA; CDR3 length: 12; V gene: TRBV19; CDR3 DNA: TGTGCCAGTAGTCCCGGGGGGACTCAGGAGTTCTTC; CDR3 protein: CASSPGGTQEFF
D gene: NA; J gene: TRBJ2-5; clone size: few; CDR3 length: 15; V gene: TRBV19; CDR3 DNA: TGTGCCAGTAGTATAGACGGGCTCGGTACGGAGACCCAGTACTTC; CDR3 protein: CASSIDGLGTETQYF
D gene: NA; J gene: TRBJ1-5; clone size: NA; CDR3 length: 14; V gene: TRBV9; CDR3 DNA: TGTGCCAGCAGCGTAGGGTGGGACAATCAGCCCCAGCATTTT; CDR3 protein: CASSVGWDNQPQHF
D gene: NA; J gene: TRBJ2-3; clone size: NA; CDR3 length: 15; V gene: TRBV7-2; CDR3 DNA: TGTGCCAGCAGCACCGCCCTGGCAAAGGCAGATACGCAGTATTTT; CDR3 protein: CASSTALAKADTQYF
D gene: NA; J gene: TRBJ2-3; clone size: NA; CDR3 length: 12; V gene: TRBV30; CDR3 DNA: TGTGCCTGGAACCCGGGCGCAGATACGCAGTATTTT; CDR3 protein: CAWNPGADTQYF
D gene: TRBD1; J gene: TRBJ2-7; clone size: few; CDR3 length: 14; V gene: TRBV7-2; CDR3 DNA: TGTGCCAGCAGCCAGCCGGGACAGGGCTACGAGCAGTACTTC; CDR3 protein: CASSQPGQGYEQYF
D gene: TRBD1; J gene: TRBJ1-6; clone size: NA; CDR3 length: 14; V gene: TRBV2; CDR3 DNA: TGTGCCAGCAGAGGACAGGGTTATAATTCACCCCTCCACTTT; CDR3 protein: CASRGQGYNSPLHF
D gene: NA; J gene: TRBJ2-3; clone size: NA; CDR3 length: 15; V gene: TRBV30; CDR3 DNA: NA; CDR3 protein: CAWGPGADLTDTLYF
D gene: NA; J gene: TRBJ1-1; clone size: NA; CDR3 length: 13; V gene: TRBV6-5; CDR3 DNA: TGTGCCTGTTACCGACAGCAGGACACTGAAGCTTTCTTT; CDR3 protein: CACYRQQDTEAFF
D gene: NA; J gene: TRBJ2-3; clone size: few; CDR3 length: 15; V gene: TRBV5-4; CDR3 DNA: TGTGCCAGCAGCGACGCCGGGACCATCAGAAATACGCAGTATTTT; CDR3 protein: CASSDAGTIRNTQYF
D gene: TRBD1; J gene: TRBJ1-2; clone size: few; CDR3 length: 14; V gene: TRBV28; CDR3 DNA: TGTGCCGGTCGCCGAGGACAGGGAACGAGCGGCTACACCTTC; CDR3 protein: CAGRRGQGTSGYTF
D gene: TRBD2; J gene: TRBJ2-3; clone size: few; CDR3 length: 15; V gene: TRBV19; CDR3 DNA: TGTGCCAGTAGCCCGACTAGCGGGGCCACAGATACGCAGTATTTT; CDR3 protein: CASSPTSGATDTQYF
D gene: TRBD1; J gene: TRBJ1-1; clone size: few; CDR3 length: 12; V gene: TRBV28; CDR3 DNA: TGTGCCAGTACCACAGGGGACACTGAAGCTTTCTTT; CDR3 protein: CASTTGDTEAFF
D gene: NA; J gene: TRBJ1-5; clone size: NA; CDR3 length: 13; V gene: TRBV2; CDR3 DNA: TGTGCCATCCAGAGGAGGTTGAATCAGCCCCAGCATTTT; CDR3 protein: CAIQRRLNQPQHF
D gene: NA; J gene: TRBJ1-1; clone size: few; CDR3 length: 14; V gene: TRBV6-5; CDR3 DNA: TGTGCCAGCAGTTACAAAGGGGAAGGCACTGAAGCTTTCTTT; CDR3 protein: CASSYKGEGTEAFF
D gene: NA; J gene: TRBJ2-2; clone size: NA; CDR3 length: 15; V gene: TRBV5-1; CDR3 DNA: TGCGCCAGCAGCTTGAACCTAGGGGGCACCGGGGAGCTGTTTTTT; CDR3 protein: CASSLNLGGTGELFF
D gene: TRBD2; J gene: TRBJ2-5; clone size: NA; CDR3 length: 14; V gene: TRBV7-7; CDR3 DNA: TGTGCTAGCAGCTTAGCGGGGCAGAAAGAGACCCAGTACTTC; CDR3 protein: CASSLAGQKETQYF
D gene: TRBD2; J gene: TRBJ2-5; clone size: NA; CDR3 length: 14; V gene: TRBV7-2; CDR3 DNA: TGTGCCAGCAGCTTCGACCCCGGGAGGGAGACCCAGTACTTC; CDR3 protein: CASSFDPGRETQYF
D gene: TRBD1; J gene: TRBJ2-2; clone size: NA; CDR3 length: 16; V gene: TRBV4-3; CDR3 DNA: TGCGCCAGCAGCCAAGATCGGAAACAGGGGGCCGGGGAGCTGTTTTTT; CDR3 protein: CASSQDRKQGAGELFF
D gene: NA; J gene: TRBJ2-7; clone size: few; CDR3 length: 11; V gene: TRBV9; CDR3 DNA: TGTGCCAGCAGCGTAGATTCCGTGCAGTACTTC; CDR3 protein: CASSVDSVQYF
D gene: NA; J gene: TRBJ2-3; clone size: few; CDR3 length: 11; V gene: TRBV10-3; CDR3 DNA: TGTGCCCTCCGGGGCACAGATACGCAGTATTTT; CDR3 protein: CALRGTDTQYF
D gene: NA; J gene: TRBJ2-1; clone size: NA; CDR3 length: 13; V gene: TRBV29-1; CDR3 DNA: TGCAGCGTTGACTGGCAGGGGTACAATGAGCAGTTCTTC; CDR3 protein: CSVDWQGYNEQFF
D gene: NA; J gene: TRBJ2-5; clone size: NA; CDR3 length: 11; V gene: TRBV2; CDR3 DNA: TGTGCCAGCAACCCTGAAGAGACCCAGTACTTC; CDR3 protein: CASNPEETQYF
D gene: NA; J gene: TRBJ2-3; clone size: NA; CDR3 length: 15; V gene: TRBV2; CDR3 DNA: TGTGCCAGCAGTCGGGACACCGGGTTCACAGATACGCAGTATTTT; CDR3 protein: CASSRDTGFTDTQYF
D gene: NA; J gene: TRBJ2-6; clone size: NA; CDR3 length: 13; V gene: TRBV2; CDR3 DNA: TGTGCCAGCACCGGCGTTGGGGCCAACGTCCTGACTTTC; CDR3 protein: CASTGVGANVLTF
D gene: TRBD1; J gene: TRBJ2-1; clone size: few; CDR3 length: 15; V gene: TRBV30; CDR3 DNA: TGTGCCTGGAGTGTGCAGGGGGCTTTCGTTCGTGAGCAGTTCTTC; CDR3 protein: CAWSVQGAFVREQFF
D gene: NA; J gene: TRBJ2-1; clone size: NA; CDR3 length: 14; V gene: TRBV5-1; CDR3 DNA: TGCGCCAGCAACAACTACGAGGGATACAATGAGCAGTTCTTC; CDR3 protein: CASNNYEGYNEQFF
D gene: NA; J gene: TRBJ2-5; clone size: few; CDR3 length: 14; V gene: TRBV29-1; CDR3 DNA: TGCAGCGTTGAAGGGGGACACACCCAAGAGACCCAGTACTTC; CDR3 protein: CSVEGGHTQETQYF
D gene: TRBD2; J gene: TRBJ2-1; clone size: few; CDR3 length: 13; V gene: TRBV5-6; CDR3 DNA: TGTGCCAGCAGCTTGGCCGGGAGGGTTGGATTGTTCTTC; CDR3 protein: CASSLAGRVGLFF
D gene: NA; J gene: TRBJ2-2; clone size: NA; CDR3 length: 14; V gene: TRBV4-1; CDR3 DNA: TGCGCCAGCAGCCAAGGTTTGGAGCCCGGGGAGCTGTTTTTT; CDR3 protein: CASSQGLEPGELFF
D gene: NA; J gene: TRBJ2-5; clone size: few; CDR3 length: 15; V gene: TRBV7-9; CDR3 DNA: TGTGCCAGCAGCTTAACACGCCCGACTCAAGAGACCCAGTACTTC; CDR3 protein: CASSLTRPTQETQYF
D gene: NA; J gene: TRBJ2-5; clone size: few; CDR3 length: 15; V gene: TRBV19; CDR3 DNA: TGTGCCAGTAGCAAGATAGAGCAAGGTGGAGAGACCCAGTACTTC; CDR3 protein: CASSKIEQGGETQYF
D gene: NA; J gene: TRBJ2-5; clone size: many; CDR3 length: 12; V gene: TRBV9; CDR3 DNA: TGTGCCAGCAGCGTTGGCCTTGAGACCCAGTACTTC; CDR3 protein: CASSVGLETQYF
D gene: NA; J gene: TRBJ1-1; clone size: many; CDR3 length: 13; V gene: TRBV6-1; CDR3 DNA: TGTGCCAGCCGGTCGACACAGAACACTGAAGCTTTCTTT; CDR3 protein: CASRSTQNTEAFF
D gene: NA; J gene: TRBJ1-5; clone size: NA; CDR3 length: 14; V gene: TRBV6-5; CDR3 DNA: TGTGCCAGCAGTTACGTGCTCGGGGCTCAGCCCCAGCATTTT; CDR3 protein: CASSYVLGAQPQHF
D gene: NA; J gene: TRBJ2-3; clone size: NA; CDR3 length: 17; V gene: TRBV7-9; CDR3 DNA: TGTGCCAGCAGCTTAGCGGGCCCGGGGGCGAGAACAGATACGCAGTATTTT; CDR3 protein: CASSLAGPGARTDTQYF
D gene: NA; J gene: TRBJ2-4; clone size: many; CDR3 length: 16; V gene: TRBV28; CDR3 DNA: TGTGCCAGCAGTTTGATTGGGGGACGAGTCAAAAACATTCAGTACTTC; CDR3 protein: CASSLIGGRVKNIQYF
D gene: TRBD1; J gene: TRBJ2-7; clone size: few; CDR3 length: 12; V gene: TRBV29-1; CDR3 DNA: TGCAGCGTTGGGGACAGGGCGACCGAGCAGTACTTC; CDR3 protein: CSVGDRATEQYF
D gene: NA; J gene: TRBJ1-1; clone size: NA; CDR3 length: 14; V gene: TRBV9; CDR3 DNA: TGTGCCAGCAGCGCGAGCGGGGCTGACACTGAAGCTTTCTTT; CDR3 protein: CASSASGADTEAFF
D gene: NA; J gene: TRBJ2-1; clone size: few; CDR3 length: 17; V gene: TRBV5-1; CDR3 DNA: TGCGCCAGCAGCTGGAAAACTAGGGCGGGTTCGTTGGATGAGCAGTTCTTC; CDR3 protein: CASSWKTRAGSLDEQFF
D gene: NA; J gene: TRBJ2-3; clone size: NA; CDR3 length: 15; V gene: TRBV28; CDR3 DNA: TGTGCCAGCAGTTCCCGGCCACTTGTGGCAGATACGCAGTATTTT; CDR3 protein: CASSSRPLVADTQYF
D gene: TRBD1; J gene: TRBJ2-7; clone size: NA; CDR3 length: 13; V gene: TRBV6-5; CDR3 DNA: TGTGCCAGCAGGGACAGGGGGTATGCCGAGCAGTACTTC; CDR3 protein: CASRDRGYAEQYF
D gene: NA; J gene: TRBJ1-5; clone size: NA; CDR3 length: 15; V gene: TRBV5-1; CDR3 DNA: TGCGCCAGCAGCCCAGGGCAGGGCTCTCATCAGCCCCAGCATTTT; CDR3 protein: CASSPGQGSHQPQHF
D gene: NA; J gene: TRBJ2-1; clone size: NA; CDR3 length: 14; V gene: TRBV30; CDR3 DNA: TGTGCCTGGAGTCGAAACGGCAGGGAAAATGAGCAGTTCTTC; CDR3 protein: CAWSRNGRENEQFF
D gene: TRBD1; J gene: TRBJ1-6; clone size: few; CDR3 length: 13; V gene: TRBV29-1; CDR3 DNA: TGCAGCGCAGGACAGGGAGATAATTCACCCCTCCACTTT; CDR3 protein: CSAGQGDNSPLHF
D gene: NA; J gene: TRBJ2-1; clone size: few; CDR3 length: 16; V gene: TRBV4-1; CDR3 DNA: TGCGCCAGCAGCCAGCAAGACTTGATCTCCTACAATGAGCAGTTCTTC; CDR3 protein: CASSQQDLISYNEQFF
D gene: TRBD2; J gene: TRBJ2-3; clone size: few; CDR3 length: 15; V gene: TRBV6-5; CDR3 DNA: TGTGCCAGCAAGCGGGGGAGACTTTACACAGATACGCAGTATTTT; CDR3 protein: CASKRGRLYTDTQYF
D gene: NA; J gene: TRBJ2-1; clone size: NA; CDR3 length: 15; V gene: TRBV6-5; CDR3 DNA: TGTGCCAGCAGGTCCCCTAGCGCTTCCTACAATGAGCAGTTCTTC; CDR3 protein: CASRSPSASYNEQFF
D gene: TRBD2; J gene: TRBJ2-3; clone size: few; CDR3 length: 16; V gene: TRBV7-2; CDR3 DNA: TGTGCCAGCAGCTTAGGGGGACTAGCGAGCACAGATACGCAGTATTTT; CDR3 protein: CASSLGGLASTDTQYF